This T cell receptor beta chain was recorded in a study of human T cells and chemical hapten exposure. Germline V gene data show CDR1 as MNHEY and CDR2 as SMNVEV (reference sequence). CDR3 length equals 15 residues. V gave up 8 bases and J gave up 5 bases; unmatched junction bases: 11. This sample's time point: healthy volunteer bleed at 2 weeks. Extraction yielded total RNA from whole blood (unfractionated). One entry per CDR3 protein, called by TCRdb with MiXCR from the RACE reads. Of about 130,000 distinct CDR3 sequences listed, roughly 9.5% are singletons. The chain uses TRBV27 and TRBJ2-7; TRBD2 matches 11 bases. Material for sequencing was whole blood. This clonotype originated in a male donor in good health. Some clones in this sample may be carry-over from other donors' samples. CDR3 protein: CASGRSGRALDEQYF. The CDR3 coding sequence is TGTGCCAGCGGACGTAGCGGGAGGGCCCTCGACGAGCAGTACTTC.